Listed below are T cell receptor beta chains from one sample, sequenced in a study of T-cell memory formation after mild COVID-19. Using its own MiXCR run on the 5' RACE reads, TCRdb lists one record per CDR3 protein. The sample records about 110,000 distinct CDR3 sequences, about 17% being singletons. The sample was PBMCs or a T cell subset sorted from them (not recorded which). The origin of the receptors is an adult woman who had mild COVID-19 (a few samples of this study predate the infection). Cell type and time point are not known. The CDR3 runs from the conserved cysteine through the conserved F or W. The D gene is left open where the match is weak. The size entry is marked missing in some rows and otherwise reads once, few, many or a size class.

j_gene: TRBJ1-1; abundance: few; v_gene: TRBV5-8; d_gene: -; CDR3aa: CASSVGGGYTEAFF; CDR3nt: TGTGCCAGCAGCGTCGGGGGAGGTTACACTGAAGCTTTCTTT
j_gene: TRBJ2-3; abundance: -; v_gene: TRBV7-9; d_gene: TRBD2; CDR3aa: CASSSGRTSGRDTQYF; CDR3nt: TGTGCCAGCAGCTCTGGCCGGACTAGCGGGAGGGATACGCAGTATTTT
j_gene: TRBJ2-7; abundance: many; v_gene: TRBV12-3/TRBV12-4; d_gene: -; CDR3aa: CASRYSYEQYF; CDR3nt: TGTGCCAGCAGGTACTCCTACGAGCAGTACTTC
j_gene: TRBJ2-2; abundance: -; v_gene: TRBV9; d_gene: TRBD1; CDR3aa: CASSHPKQGASTGELFF; CDR3nt: TGTGCCAGCAGCCATCCTAAACAGGGGGCGTCCACCGGGGAGCTGTTTTTT
j_gene: TRBJ1-6; abundance: once; v_gene: TRBV30; d_gene: -; CDR3aa: CAWSLALGAWNSYNSPLHF; CDR3nt: TGTGCCTGGAGTCTAGCCCTAGGGGCTTGGAACTCCTATAATTCACCCCTCCACTTT
j_gene: TRBJ2-1; abundance: few; v_gene: TRBV6-2/TRBV6-3; d_gene: -; CDR3aa: CASTDPGYSNEQFF; CDR3nt: TGTGCCAGCACCGACCCGGGTTATTCCAATGAGCAGTTCTTC
j_gene: TRBJ2-5; abundance: many; v_gene: TRBV5-1; d_gene: -; CDR3aa: CASSLLLRDQETQYF; CDR3nt: TGCGCCAGCAGCTTGCTCCTCAGGGATCAAGAGACCCAGTACTTC
j_gene: TRBJ1-4; abundance: few; v_gene: TRBV7-6; d_gene: TRBD1; CDR3aa: CASSLGTGKGEKLFF; CDR3nt: TGTGCCAGCAGCCTCGGGACAGGGAAAGGCGAAAAACTGTTTTTT
j_gene: TRBJ1-1; abundance: -; v_gene: TRBV7-9; d_gene: TRBD1; CDR3aa: CASTGQGRGTEAFF; CDR3nt: TGTGCCAGCACCGGACAGGGGAGGGGCACTGAAGCTTTCTTT
j_gene: TRBJ2-7; abundance: few; v_gene: TRBV12-5; d_gene: -; CDR3aa: CASGLGAETYEQYF; CDR3nt: TGTGCTAGTGGTTTGGGGGCAGAGACCTACGAGCAGTACTTC
j_gene: TRBJ1-2; abundance: -; v_gene: TRBV7-9; d_gene: -; CDR3aa: CASSRTDYGYTF; CDR3nt: TGTGCCAGCAGCAGAACAGACTATGGCTACACCTTC
j_gene: TRBJ2-7; abundance: -; v_gene: TRBV6-5; d_gene: -; CDR3aa: CASSYGGTEQYF; CDR3nt: TGTGCCAGCAGTTATGGTGGCACCGAGCAGTACTTC
j_gene: TRBJ2-5; abundance: -; v_gene: TRBV7-9; d_gene: TRBD2; CDR3aa: CASSFLGIVARGLAKQETQYF; CDR3nt: TGTGCCAGCAGCTTCTTAGGCATAGTCGCCAGGGGACTAGCGAAGCAAGAGACCCAGTACTTC
j_gene: TRBJ2-7; abundance: -; v_gene: TRBV30; d_gene: -; CDR3aa: CAWSVSGYYEQYF; CDR3nt: TGTGCCTGGAGTGTAAGCGGGTACTACGAGCAGTACTTC
j_gene: TRBJ1-1; abundance: -; v_gene: TRBV11-2; d_gene: TRBD1; CDR3aa: CASSLADRLEYWGTEAFF; CDR3nt: TGTGCCAGCAGCCTTGCGGACAGGCTTGAATACTGGGGCACTGAAGCTTTCTTT
j_gene: TRBJ2-7; abundance: few; v_gene: TRBV28; d_gene: -; CDR3aa: CASSPYQGPYEQYF; CDR3nt: TGTGCCAGCAGCCCTTATCAGGGGCCCTACGAGCAGTACTTC
j_gene: TRBJ1-2; abundance: -; v_gene: TRBV6-5; d_gene: TRBD1; CDR3aa: CASSYAGPGQGNYGYTF; CDR3nt: TGTGCCAGCAGTTACGCGGGACCGGGACAGGGAAACTATGGCTACACCTTC
j_gene: TRBJ2-7; abundance: few; v_gene: TRBV7-9; d_gene: -; CDR3aa: CASSSRDARREQYF; CDR3nt: TGTGCCAGCAGCTCCCGGGATGCACGTCGGGAGCAGTACTTC
j_gene: TRBJ2-1; abundance: few; v_gene: TRBV18; d_gene: TRBD1; CDR3aa: CASSPSGTGDREQFF; CDR3nt: TGTGCCAGCTCACCGTCCGGGACAGGGGATCGGGAGCAGTTCTTC
j_gene: TRBJ2-1; abundance: -; v_gene: TRBV25-1; d_gene: -; CDR3aa: CASSSWREADNEQFF; CDR3nt: TGTGCCAGCAGCAGTTGGCGGGAAGCGGACAATGAGCAGTTCTTC
j_gene: TRBJ1-5; abundance: few; v_gene: TRBV4-1; d_gene: TRBD1; CDR3aa: CASTPTSGTGYQPQHF; CDR3nt: TGCGCCAGCACGCCTACCTCCGGGACAGGGTATCAGCCCCAGCATTTT
j_gene: TRBJ1-5; abundance: -; v_gene: TRBV7-8; d_gene: -; CDR3aa: CASSPDSNQPQHF; CDR3nt: TGTGCCAGCAGCCCGGACAGCAATCAGCCCCAGCATTTT
j_gene: TRBJ2-2; abundance: -; v_gene: TRBV9; d_gene: TRBD2; CDR3aa: CASSLAGRGTGELFF; CDR3nt: TGTGCCAGCAGCCTAGCGGGACGGGGCACCGGGGAGCTGTTTTTT
j_gene: TRBJ2-7; abundance: few; v_gene: TRBV27; d_gene: TRBD2; CDR3aa: CASSTTSGSSYEQYF; CDR3nt: TGTGCCAGCAGTACAACTAGCGGGAGCTCCTACGAGCAGTACTTC
j_gene: TRBJ1-2; abundance: -; v_gene: TRBV12-3/TRBV12-4; d_gene: -; CDR3aa: CASSPGAPYGYTF; CDR3nt: TGTGCCAGCAGTCCGGGTGCTCCTTATGGCTACACCTTC
j_gene: TRBJ2-3; abundance: -; v_gene: TRBV2; d_gene: -; CDR3aa: CASRSGDRRTDTQYF; CDR3nt: TGTGCCAGCAGGAGCGGGGACAGACGCACAGATACGCAGTATTTT
j_gene: TRBJ2-7; abundance: few; v_gene: TRBV12-3/TRBV12-4; d_gene: -; CDR3aa: CASSFGSLGYEQYF; CDR3nt: TGTGCCAGCAGTTTCGGCAGCCTAGGCTACGAGCAGTACTTC
j_gene: TRBJ2-7; abundance: many; v_gene: TRBV5-1; d_gene: TRBD2; CDR3aa: CASSPDGLGGFPYEQYF; CDR3nt: TGCGCCAGCAGCCCGGATGGGCTCGGGGGGTTCCCCTACGAGCAGTACTTC
j_gene: TRBJ2-7; abundance: few; v_gene: TRBV9; d_gene: -; CDR3aa: CASSPRAGADEQYF; CDR3nt: TGTGCCAGCAGCCCCCGGGCAGGGGCGGACGAGCAGTACTTC
j_gene: TRBJ1-2; abundance: -; v_gene: TRBV29-1; d_gene: -; CDR3aa: CSVVTGNHYGYTF; CDR3nt: TGCAGCGTTGTTACAGGGAACCACTATGGCTACACCTTC
j_gene: TRBJ2-7; abundance: few; v_gene: TRBV20-1; d_gene: -; CDR3aa: CSAREGPPYEQYF; CDR3nt: TGCAGTGCTAGAGAGGGCCCACCCTACGAGCAGTACTTC
j_gene: TRBJ2-4; abundance: -; v_gene: TRBV12-3/TRBV12-4; d_gene: -; CDR3aa: CASSPPVAKNIQYF; CDR3nt: TGTGCCAGCAGTCCCCCCGTAGCCAAAAACATTCAGTACTTC
j_gene: TRBJ1-2; abundance: -; v_gene: TRBV4-1; d_gene: TRBD1; CDR3aa: CASSHLGQGANYGYTF; CDR3nt: TGCGCCAGCAGCCACCTCGGACAGGGAGCTAACTATGGCTACACCTTC
j_gene: TRBJ2-1; abundance: few; v_gene: TRBV6-5; d_gene: -; CDR3aa: CASSYSVFGSNMGSSYNEQFF; CDR3nt: TGTGCCAGCAGTTACTCGGTGTTTGGCTCCAACATGGGGAGCTCCTACAATGAGCAGTTCTTC
j_gene: TRBJ2-1; abundance: -; v_gene: TRBV4-1; d_gene: -; CDR3aa: CASSQERVGARSYNEQFF; CDR3nt: TGCGCCAGCAGCCAAGAGAGGGTGGGAGCCCGCTCCTACAATGAGCAGTTCTTC
j_gene: TRBJ2-1; abundance: many; v_gene: TRBV7-9; d_gene: -; CDR3aa: CASSFIRDAHNEQFF; CDR3nt: TGTGCCAGCAGCTTCATCCGGGACGCGCACAATGAGCAGTTCTTC
j_gene: TRBJ2-1; abundance: -; v_gene: TRBV30; d_gene: TRBD2; CDR3aa: CAWSGTTYNEQFF; CDR3nt: TGTGCCTGGTCCGGGACTACCTACAATGAGCAGTTCTTC
j_gene: TRBJ1-5; abundance: -; v_gene: TRBV20-1; d_gene: -; CDR3aa: CSAREEGHQPQHF; CDR3nt: TGCAGTGCTAGAGAAGAAGGGCATCAGCCCCAGCATTTT
j_gene: TRBJ1-6; abundance: many; v_gene: TRBV9; d_gene: -; CDR3aa: CASSVEGGNLDSPLHF; CDR3nt: TGTGCCAGCAGCGTAGAGGGAGGGAACCTCGATTCACCCCTCCACTTT
j_gene: TRBJ2-7; abundance: many; v_gene: TRBV6-2/TRBV6-3; d_gene: TRBD1; CDR3aa: CASSYGTGGYEQYF; CDR3nt: TGTGCCAGCAGTTACGGGACAGGGGGCTACGAGCAGTACTTC
j_gene: TRBJ2-1; abundance: few; v_gene: TRBV15; d_gene: -; CDR3aa: CATGWGQGRGNEQFF; CDR3nt: TGTGCCACCGGGTGGGGACAAGGTAGGGGTAATGAGCAGTTCTTC
j_gene: TRBJ1-1; abundance: -; v_gene: TRBV29-1; d_gene: -; CDR3aa: CSVEDNLSDRSFF; CDR3nt: TGCAGCGTTGAAGACAACCTTTCAGACAGGTCGTTCTTT
j_gene: TRBJ2-1; abundance: once; v_gene: TRBV5-6; d_gene: -; CDR3aa: CASSVYGTTIYNEQFF; CDR3nt: TGTGCCAGCAGCGTGTATGGGACAACTATCTACAATGAGCAGTTCTTC
j_gene: TRBJ2-7; abundance: -; v_gene: TRBV4-3; d_gene: -; CDR3aa: CASSQSRGDNEQYF; CDR3nt: TGCGCCAGCAGCCAAAGTAGGGGTGATAACGAGCAGTACTTC
j_gene: TRBJ2-5; abundance: few; v_gene: TRBV6-5; d_gene: -; CDR3aa: CASSYSPGVQETQYF; CDR3nt: TGTGCCAGCAGTTACTCACCAGGGGTTCAAGAGACCCAGTACTTC